This entry concerns a single T cell receptor (beta chain). The treatment: oral pan-JAK inhibitor, 5-10 mg twice daily. V trimming: 7 bases; J trimming: 8 bases; junction bases outside the gene matches: 7. Germline-derived CDR1 and CDR2 are SQVTM and ANQGSEA. The CDR3 loop spans 11 amino acids. This record comes from a study of CD8+ T cells in alopecia areata. cDNA serving as the sequencing template came from extracted, reverse transcribed RNA. The data were produced by immunoSEQ multiplex PCR, yet TCRdb's version contains in-frame clones alone and is incomplete. The table has under 350,000 clones, roughly 60% seen once.

This clonotype was sampled from a human donor with alopecia areata. Here the sequenced sample was CD4+ T cells sorted from blood, taken at week 24, from a patient treated with tofacitinib. This sequence joins TRBV29-1 and TRBJ1-2; TRBD1 matches at 7 bases. Here the CDR3 DNA reads TGCAGCGAGAAGGGGGCTTGGGGCTACACCTTC. Its translation: CSEKGAWGYTF.